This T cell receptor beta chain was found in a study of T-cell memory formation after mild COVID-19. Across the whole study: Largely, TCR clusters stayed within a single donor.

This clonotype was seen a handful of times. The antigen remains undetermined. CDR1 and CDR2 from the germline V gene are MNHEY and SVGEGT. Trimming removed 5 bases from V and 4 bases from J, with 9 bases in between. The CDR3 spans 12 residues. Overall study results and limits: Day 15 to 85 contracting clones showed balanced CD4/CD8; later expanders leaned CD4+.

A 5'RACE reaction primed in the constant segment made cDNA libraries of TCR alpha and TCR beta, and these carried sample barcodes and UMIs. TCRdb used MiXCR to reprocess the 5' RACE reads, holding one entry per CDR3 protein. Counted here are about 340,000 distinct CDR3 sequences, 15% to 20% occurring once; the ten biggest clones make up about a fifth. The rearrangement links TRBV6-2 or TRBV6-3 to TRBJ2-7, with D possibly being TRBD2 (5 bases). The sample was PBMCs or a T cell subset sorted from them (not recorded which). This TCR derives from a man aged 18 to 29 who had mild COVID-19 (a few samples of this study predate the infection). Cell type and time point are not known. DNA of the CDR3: TGTGCCAGCAGTACCACTAGGTACGAGCAGTACGTC. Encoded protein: CASSTTRYEQYV.